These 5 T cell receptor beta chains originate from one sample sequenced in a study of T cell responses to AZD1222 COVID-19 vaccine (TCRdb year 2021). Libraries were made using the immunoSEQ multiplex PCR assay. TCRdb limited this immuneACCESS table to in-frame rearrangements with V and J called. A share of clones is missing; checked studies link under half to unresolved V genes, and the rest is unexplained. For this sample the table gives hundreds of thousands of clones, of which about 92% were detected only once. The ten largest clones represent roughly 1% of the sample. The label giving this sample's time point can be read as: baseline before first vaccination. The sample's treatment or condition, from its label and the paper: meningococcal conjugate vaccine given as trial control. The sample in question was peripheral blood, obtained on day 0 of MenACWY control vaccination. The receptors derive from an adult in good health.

CDR3 nucleotides: TGTGCCAGAAGCCGTGACAGGGGGCGGAGTGGCTACACCTTC. Its protein is CARSRDRGRSGYTF. The chain is built from TRBV19 and TRBJ1-2; TRBD1 matches at 10 bases. CDR3 length equals 14 residues. Germline CDR1 reads LNHDA; CDR2 reads SQIVND (reference sequence). The V and J ends lost 9 bases and 7 bases, in that order; junction bases with no gene match: 11.

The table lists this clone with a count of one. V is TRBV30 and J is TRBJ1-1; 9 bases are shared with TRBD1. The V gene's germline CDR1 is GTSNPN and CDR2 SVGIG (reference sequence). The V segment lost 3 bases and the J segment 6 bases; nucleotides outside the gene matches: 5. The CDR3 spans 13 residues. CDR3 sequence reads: CAWSGQGLAEAFF. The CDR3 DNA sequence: TGTGCCTGGAGCGGACAGGGGCTGGCTGAAGCTTTCTTT.

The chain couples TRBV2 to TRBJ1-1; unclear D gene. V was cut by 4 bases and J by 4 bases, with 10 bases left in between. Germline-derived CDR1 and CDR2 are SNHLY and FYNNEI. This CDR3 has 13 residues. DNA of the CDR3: TGTGCCAGCAGTGCAGCAGTCGGCACTGAAGCTTTCTTT. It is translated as CASSAAVGTEAFF. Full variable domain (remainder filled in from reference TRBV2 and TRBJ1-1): EPEVTQTPSHQVTQMGQEVILRCVPISNHLYFYWYRQILGQKVEFLVSFYNNEISEKSEIFDDQFSVERPDGSNFTLKIRSTKLEDSAMYFCASSAAVGTEAFFGQGTRLTVV.

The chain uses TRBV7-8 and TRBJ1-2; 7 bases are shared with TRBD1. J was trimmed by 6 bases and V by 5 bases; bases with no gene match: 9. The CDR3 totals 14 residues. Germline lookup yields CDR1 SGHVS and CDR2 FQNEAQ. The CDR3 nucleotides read TGTGCCAGCAGCCTTACAGGGGTGGGCAATGGCTACACCTTC. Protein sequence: CASSLTGVGNGYTF.

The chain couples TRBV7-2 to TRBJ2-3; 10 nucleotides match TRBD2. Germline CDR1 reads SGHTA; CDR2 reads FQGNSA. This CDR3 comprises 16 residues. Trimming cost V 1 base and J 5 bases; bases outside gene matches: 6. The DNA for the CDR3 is TGTGCCAGCAGCTTAGGGAGCGGGGGGGCAAGAGATACGCAGTATTTT. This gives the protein CASSLGSGGARDTQYF. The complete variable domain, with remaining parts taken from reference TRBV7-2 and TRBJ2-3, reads GAGVSQSPSNKVTEKGKDVELRCDPISGHTALYWYRQSLGQGLEFLIYFQGNSAPDKSGLPSDRFSAERTGGSVSTLTIQRTQQEDSAVYLCASSLGSGGARDTQYFGPGTRLTVL.